The TCR beta chain under discussion was sequenced for a study of identical twins. Whole-study results and caveats: Where out-of-frame alpha sequences were twin-shared, they showed excess low generation probability. Whereas memory repertoires showed no such difference, abundant cord blood beta clonotypes carried fewer insertions. A cross-sectional statistical analysis, not follow-up of the same donors, supported the conclusions.

The CDR3 runs to 14 residues. In germline, CDR1 is SEHNR, CDR2 FQNEAQ (reference sequence). Between the trimmed V and J ends, which lost 4 bases and 2 bases, there was a span of 12 bases. This clonotype was observed many times. Its matching antigen is unknown. Template switching (which added a universal primer site) was used, and cDNA carried unique molecular identifiers. TCRdb fed the 5' RACE reads into MiXCR, producing one record per CDR3 protein. Of some 590,000 distinct CDR3 sequences in the sample, more than 9% were seen once. Separately, the same data were catalogued under a study of yellow fever vaccine responses in identical twins.

Sequences were obtained from PBMCs. This TCR derives from a woman under 30 in good health. The chain links TRBV7-9 to TRBJ2-7; D call uncertain. CDR3 sequence reads: CASSSRVLTYEQYF. CDR3 DNA: TGTGCCAGCAGCTCCCGGGTCCTGACCTACGAGCAGTACTTC.